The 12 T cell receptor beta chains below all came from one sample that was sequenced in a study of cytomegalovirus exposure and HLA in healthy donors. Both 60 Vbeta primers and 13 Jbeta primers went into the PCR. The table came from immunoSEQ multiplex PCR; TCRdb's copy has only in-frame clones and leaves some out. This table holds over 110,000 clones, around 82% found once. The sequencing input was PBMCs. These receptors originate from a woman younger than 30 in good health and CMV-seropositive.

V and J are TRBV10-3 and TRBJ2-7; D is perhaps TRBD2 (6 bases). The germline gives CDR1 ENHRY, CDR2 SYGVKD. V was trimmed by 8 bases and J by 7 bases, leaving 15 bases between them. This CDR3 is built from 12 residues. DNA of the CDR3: TGTGCCATCCGCGGGGAGATGGGGGAGCAGTACTTC. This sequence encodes CAIRGEMGEQYF.

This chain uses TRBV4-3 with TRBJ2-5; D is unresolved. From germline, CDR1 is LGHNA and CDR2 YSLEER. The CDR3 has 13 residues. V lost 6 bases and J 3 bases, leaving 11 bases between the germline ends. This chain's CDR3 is CASSLQEEETQYF. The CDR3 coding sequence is TGCGCCAGCAGTTTGCAGGAAGAAGAGACCCAGTACTTC.

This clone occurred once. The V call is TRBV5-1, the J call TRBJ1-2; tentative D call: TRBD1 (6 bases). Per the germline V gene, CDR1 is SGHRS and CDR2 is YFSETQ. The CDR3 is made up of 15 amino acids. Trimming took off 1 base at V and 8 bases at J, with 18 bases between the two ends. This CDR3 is CASSLIPTGSRGYTF. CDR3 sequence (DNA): TGCGCCAGCAGCTTGATTCCGACAGGCTCTCGGGGCTACACCTTC.

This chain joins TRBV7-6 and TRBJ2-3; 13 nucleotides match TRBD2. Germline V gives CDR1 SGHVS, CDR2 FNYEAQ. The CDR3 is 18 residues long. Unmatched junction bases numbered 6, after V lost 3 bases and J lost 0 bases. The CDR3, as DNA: TGTGCCAGCAGCTTGGGACTAGCGGGACCTACTAGCACAGATACGCAGTATTTT. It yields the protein CASSLGLAGPTSTDTQYF.

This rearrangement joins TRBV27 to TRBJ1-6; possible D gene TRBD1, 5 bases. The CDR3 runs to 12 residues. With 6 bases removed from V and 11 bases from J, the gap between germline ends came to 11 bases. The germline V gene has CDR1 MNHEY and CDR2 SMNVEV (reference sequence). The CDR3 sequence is CASSVPGAPLHF. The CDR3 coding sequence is TGTGCCAGCAGCGTCCCGGGGGCACCCCTCCACTTT.

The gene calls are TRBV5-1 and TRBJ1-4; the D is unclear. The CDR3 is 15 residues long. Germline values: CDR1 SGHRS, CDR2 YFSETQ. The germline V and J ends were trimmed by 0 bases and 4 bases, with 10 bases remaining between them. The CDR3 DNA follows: TGCGCCAGCAGCTTGGTCGCAGGTTTTAATGAAAAACTGTTTTTT. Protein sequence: CASSLVAGFNEKLFF.

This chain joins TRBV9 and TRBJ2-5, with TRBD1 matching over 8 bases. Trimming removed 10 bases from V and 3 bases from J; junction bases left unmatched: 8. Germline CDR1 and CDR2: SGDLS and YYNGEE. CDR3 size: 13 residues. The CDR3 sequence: CAGTGQGEETQYF. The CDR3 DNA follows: TGTGCCGGGACTGGACAGGGCGAAGAGACCCAGTACTTC.

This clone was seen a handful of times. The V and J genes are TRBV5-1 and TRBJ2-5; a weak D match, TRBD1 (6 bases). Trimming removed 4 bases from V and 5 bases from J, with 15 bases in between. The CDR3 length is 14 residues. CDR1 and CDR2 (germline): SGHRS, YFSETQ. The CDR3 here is CASSQGRAGETQYF. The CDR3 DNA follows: TGCGCCAGCAGCCAGGGGCGGGCTGGGGAGACCCAGTACTTC.

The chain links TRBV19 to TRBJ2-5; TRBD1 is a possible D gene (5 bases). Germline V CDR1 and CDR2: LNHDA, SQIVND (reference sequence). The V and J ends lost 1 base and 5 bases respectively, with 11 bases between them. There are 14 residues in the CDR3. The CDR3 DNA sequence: TGTGCCAGTAGTATAGGAAGCTCAGGGGAGACCCAGTACTTC. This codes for CASSIGSSGETQYF.

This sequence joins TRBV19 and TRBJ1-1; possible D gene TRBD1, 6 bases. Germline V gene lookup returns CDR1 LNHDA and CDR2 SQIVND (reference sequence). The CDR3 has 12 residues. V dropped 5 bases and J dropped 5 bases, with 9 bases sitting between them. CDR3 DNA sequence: TGTGCCAGTAGTCCCGGACAGACTGAAGCTTTCTTT. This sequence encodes CASSPGQTEAFF.

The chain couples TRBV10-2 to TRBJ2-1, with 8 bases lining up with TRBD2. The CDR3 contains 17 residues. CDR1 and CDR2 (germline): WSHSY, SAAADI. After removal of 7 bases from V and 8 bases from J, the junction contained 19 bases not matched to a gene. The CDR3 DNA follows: TGCGCCAGCAACCACCATTTCGGGGGGGCCGATCCCTATGAGCAGTTCTTC. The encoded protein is CASNHHFGGADPYEQFF.

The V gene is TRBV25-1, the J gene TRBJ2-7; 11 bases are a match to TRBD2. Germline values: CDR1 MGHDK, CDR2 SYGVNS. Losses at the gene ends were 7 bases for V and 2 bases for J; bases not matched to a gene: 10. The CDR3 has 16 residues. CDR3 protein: CASNRASGGPPYEQYF. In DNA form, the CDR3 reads TGTGCCAGCAACAGAGCTAGCGGGGGGCCACCCTACGAGCAGTACTTC.